Shown below are 21 T cell receptor beta chains from a single sample sequenced in a study of blood T cells in healthy people across ages. Through a sample-barcoded 5' primer and a J-beta primer mix, a second PCR was run for about 6 to 12 cycles. Each CDR3 protein gets one entry after TCRdb re-called the 5' RACE reads with MiXCR. The data show 350,000 to 450,000 distinct CDR3 sequences, roughly half seen once. Material: blood. These receptors all stem from a man in his fifties or sixties in good health.

Turning to this clonotype: A read error may account for a junction end that differs from germline. The chain carries TRBV18 and TRBJ2-7; 7 positions match TRBD1. Germline CDR1 and CDR2: KGHSH and LQKENI. The CDR3 is 14 amino acids. Here the CDR3 DNA reads TGTGCCAGCTCACCAGCTTTAGGGGGCTCTGAGCAGAACTTC. The encoded protein is CASSPALGGSEQNF.

The V gene is TRBV12-3 or TRBV12-4, the J gene TRBJ1-1; D remains ambiguous. The CDR3 loop spans 16 amino acids. Trimming removed 7 bases from V and 4 bases from J, with 22 bases in between. The CDR3 reads CASTDEHRGGSTEAFF. The CDR3, as DNA: TGTGCCAGCACCGACGAACATCGGGGTGGGAGCACTGAAGCTTTCTTT.

This clonotype was seen only a few times. The chain combines TRBV7-9 with TRBJ1-5; 9 bases line up with TRBD1. V was clipped by 2 bases and J by 4 bases; unmatched bases: 3. Germline CDR1 and CDR2: SEHNR and FQNEAQ (reference sequence). This CDR3 comprises 15 residues. The CDR3 region is CASSLSGQGNQPQHF. In nucleotides, the CDR3 is TGTGCCAGCAGCTTATCCGGACAGGGGAATCAGCCCCAGCATTTT.

In regard to this clonotype: The junction differs from germline at one of its ends, possibly a read error. The genes are TRBV27 and TRBJ2-2; 7 nucleotides agree with TRBD2. The germline V gene has CDR1 MNHEY and CDR2 SMNVEV (reference sequence). The CDR3 is 13 residues long. The CDR3 nucleotides read TGTGCCGGCAGTGCCACTAGCGAGGATGAGCAGTTTTTT. It translates to CAGSATSEDEQFF.

The chain combines TRBV20-1 with TRBJ1-5, with 11 bases aligning to TRBD1. The V and J ends lost 5 bases and 2 bases, in that order; junction bases with no gene match: 5. CDR1 and CDR2 from the germline V gene are DFQATT and SNEGSKA (reference sequence). The CDR3 runs to 15 residues. CDR3 amino acids: CSAQTGQGGNQPQHF. Here the CDR3 DNA reads TGCAGTGCTCAGACGGGACAGGGGGGCAATCAGCCCCAGCATTTT.

About this clonotype: One junction end disagrees with the germline gene, perhaps due to a read error. V and J are TRBV27 and TRBJ1-6; weak D call: TRBD1 (6 bases). CDR1 is MNHEY and CDR2 is SMNVEV in the germline V gene (reference sequence). This CDR3 region has 14 residues. The CDR3 reads CASSSQGYNSLLHF. CDR3 nucleotides: TGTGCCAGCAGTTCCCAGGGGTACAATTCACTCCTCCACTTT.

This clonotype was recorded many times. The chain has TRBV28 and TRBJ2-7, with TRBD2 as a possible D gene (5 bases). Looked up from germline, CDR1 is MDHEN and CDR2 is SYDVKM. The CDR3 is made up of 13 amino acids. Trimming stripped 5 bases from V and 3 bases from J, with 11 bases between. In DNA, the CDR3 is TGTGCCAGCAGTGTAGGACTCCACTACGAGCAGTACTTC. Amino acids: CASSVGLHYEQYF.

This clonotype has at least ten counts. The gene calls are TRBV20-1 and TRBJ2-7; 16 bases line up with TRBD2. The CDR3 runs 14 residues. The J segment lost 7 bases and the V segment lost 5 bases, leaving 5 bases of the junction unmatched. The V gene's germline CDR1 is DFQATT and CDR2 SNEGSKA (reference sequence). The CDR3 sequence: CSAGGLAGGEEQYF. The CDR3 DNA reads as TGCAGTGCTGGGGGACTAGCGGGGGGGGAGGAGCAGTACTTC.

The V call is TRBV7-2, the J call TRBJ2-7; D is unresolved. The CDR3 runs to 11 residues. Germline V CDR1 and CDR2: SGHTA, FQGNSA. Trimming stripped 0 bases from V and 7 bases from J, with 4 bases between. The CDR3 spells CASSLAWEQYF. In nucleotides, the CDR3 is TGTGCCAGCAGCTTAGCTTGGGAGCAGTACTTC.

The V gene is TRBV20-1, the J gene TRBJ1-4; D is perhaps TRBD1 (5 bases). CDR1 and CDR2 from the germline V gene are DFQATT and SNEGSKA (reference sequence). The ends were cut back, 3 bases at V and 0 bases at J, with 11 bases in the middle. This CDR3 has 15 amino acids. CDR3 coding DNA: TGCAGTGCTAGTGGCGGGACCGCAACTAATGAAAAACTGTTTTTT. Translating gives CSASGGTATNEKLFF.

The V and J genes are TRBV6-2 or TRBV6-3 and TRBJ1-2, with TRBD1 matching over 7 bases. The CDR3 consists of 12 residues. Per the germline V gene, CDR1 is MNHEY and CDR2 is SVGEGT. Unmatched junction bases numbered 8, after V lost 7 bases and J lost 9 bases. CDR3 DNA: TGTGCCAGCATGGAGGGGGGACAGAGCTACACCTTC. Protein product: CASMEGGQSYTF.

This rearrangement joins TRBV29-1 to TRBJ2-5; the match to TRBD2 covers 7 bases. The end of the DNA fits TRBJ2-7 better, so the J call may be wrong. The CDR3 totals 15 residues. CDR1 is SQVTM and CDR2 is ANQGSEA in the germline V gene. CDR3 residues: CSVDLGGRNGYEQYF. The DNA for the CDR3 is TGCAGCGTTGATCTAGGCGGGAGAAATGGTTACGAGCAGTACTTC.

In this sample, this clonotype turned up a few times. The J gene is TRBJ2-3, the V gene TRBV7-2; no clear D. The germline CDR1 and CDR2 sequences are SGHTA and FQGNSA. The CDR3 is 14 amino acids. The V gene lost 1 base and the J gene lost 0 bases, with 5 bases spanning the gap. The CDR3 coding sequence is TGTGCCAGCAGCTTAGACGGGAGCACAGATACGCAGTATTTT. Encoded protein: CASSLDGSTDTQYF.

This chain joins TRBV2 and TRBJ2-7; a weak D match, TRBD2 (5 bases). The CDR3 spans 12 residues. From germline, CDR1 is SNHLY and CDR2 FYNNEI. The V gene lost 4 bases and the J gene lost 1 base, with 5 bases spanning the gap. This chain's CDR3 is CASSGESYEQYF. CDR3 coding DNA: TGTGCCAGCAGTGGGGAGTCCTACGAGCAGTACTTC.

The chain employs TRBV6-5 and TRBJ1-2; possible D gene TRBD1, 5 bases. The germline gives CDR1 MNHEY, CDR2 SVGAGI. The CDR3 is made up of 15 amino acids. The ends were cut back, 2 bases at V and 4 bases at J, with 14 bases in the middle. CDR3: CASSYRTHNSYGYTF. The CDR3 DNA reads as TGTGCCAGCAGTTACCGGACACACAACTCCTATGGCTACACCTTC.

This chain links TRBV28 with TRBJ2-7, with D possibly TRBD2 on 6 matching bases. The CDR3 consists of 13 residues. V lost 7 bases, J lost 2 bases, and 12 bases lay in between. Germline CDR1 reads MDHEN; CDR2 reads SYDVKM. The CDR3 DNA is TGTGCCAGCATTGGGGGGAGTGCCTACGAGCAGTACTTC. Amino acids: CASIGGSAYEQYF. Supplemented by reference TRBV28 and TRBJ2-7, the full variable domain reads DVKVTQSSRYLVKRTGEKVFLECVQDMDHENMFWYRQDPGLGLRLIYFSYDVKMKEKGDIPEGYSVSREKKERFSLILESASTNQTSMYLCASIGGSAYEQYFGPGTRLTVT.

The chain recombines TRBV12-3 or TRBV12-4 with TRBJ1-1; perhaps TRBD1 as D (6 bases). The CDR3 is 12 residues long. The V gene lost 1 base and the J gene lost 11 bases, with 11 bases spanning the gap. The CDR3 reads CASSLVRGAAFF. Written as DNA, the CDR3 is TGTGCCAGCAGTTTAGTTCGGGGGGCTGCTTTCTTT.

The rearrangement links TRBV19 to TRBJ1-1; D unresolved. V lost 5 bases, J lost 1 base, and 11 bases lay in between. The CDR3 is 14 amino acids. The germline V gene encodes CDR1 LNHDA and CDR2 SQIVND (reference sequence). This chain's CDR3 is CASSLIVGNTEAFF. In DNA, the CDR3 is TGTGCCAGTAGTCTGATCGTGGGGAACACTGAAGCTTTCTTT.

This clonotype was detected only a few times. The gene calls are TRBV29-1 and TRBJ1-1, with D possibly matching TRBD1 (5 bases). The CDR3 spans 11 residues. The V and J ends lost 7 bases and 7 bases respectively, with 13 bases between them. Per the germline V gene, CDR1 is SQVTM and CDR2 is ANQGSEA. The chain's CDR3 is CSARLGGEAFF. DNA of the CDR3: TGCAGCGCCAGATTGGGGGGTGAAGCTTTCTTT.

The gene calls are TRBV3-1 and TRBJ2-1; D perhaps matches TRBD2 (6 bases). The CDR3 consists of 14 residues. Trimming cost V 8 bases and J 5 bases, with 16 bases left between them. CDR1 is LGHDT, CDR2 YNNKEL, per germline (reference sequence). The CDR3 DNA sequence: TGTGCCAGCCGTTTTGCGGGAACGAACAATGAGCAGTTCTTC. This codes for CASRFAGTNNEQFF.

This clonotype came up a few times. The chain has TRBV5-1 and TRBJ1-1, with D tentatively TRBD1 (5 bases). The CDR3 runs 15 residues. Per germline, CDR1 SGHRS and CDR2 YFSETQ. V was shortened by 5 bases and J by 6 bases, with 20 bases between the two germline ends. The CDR3 DNA reads TGCGCCAGCAGTCCGGAGGGCAGGGTCCTTGCTGAAGCTTTCTTT. This encodes CASSPEGRVLAEAFF.